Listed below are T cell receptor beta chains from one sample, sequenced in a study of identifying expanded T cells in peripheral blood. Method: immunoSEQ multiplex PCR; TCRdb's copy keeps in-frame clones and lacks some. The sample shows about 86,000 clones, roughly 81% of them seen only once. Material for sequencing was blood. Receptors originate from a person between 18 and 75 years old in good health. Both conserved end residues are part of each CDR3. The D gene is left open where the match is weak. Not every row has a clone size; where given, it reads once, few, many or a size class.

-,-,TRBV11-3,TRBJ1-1,TGTGCCAGCAGCTTTGGGGGGCTGAACACTGAAGCTTTCTTT,CASSFGGLNTEAFF
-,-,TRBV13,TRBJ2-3,TGTGCCAGCAGCTTAGGCCACGGCCGGCCAGGAGACCGCACAGATACGCAGTATTTT,CASSLGHGRPGDRTDTQYF
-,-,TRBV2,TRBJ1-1,TGTGCCAGCAGTGAAGGAAAGGGAGCGTTTGAAGCTTTCTTT,CASSEGKGAFEAFF
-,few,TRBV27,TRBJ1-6,TGTGCCAGCAGCCCGACAGGACCCCTAAAGCACCTCCACTTT,CASSPTGPLKHLHF
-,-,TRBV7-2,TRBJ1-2,TGTGCCAGCAGCTTGCAGGTCGACTATGGCTACACCTTC,CASSLQVDYGYTF
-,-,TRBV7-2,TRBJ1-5,TGTGCCAGCAGCTTAAGAGCTCCAGGGAATCAGCCCCAGCATTTT,CASSLRAPGNQPQHF
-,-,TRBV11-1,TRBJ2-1,TGTGCCAGCAGACGGCAAGGCTCGAGCTCCTACAATGAGCAGTTCTTC,CASRRQGSSSYNEQFF
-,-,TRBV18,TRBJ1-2,TGTGCCAGCTCACCGGTTGAGGGGGGCAACTATGGCTACACCTTC,CASSPVEGGNYGYTF
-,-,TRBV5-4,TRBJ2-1,TGTGCCAGCAGCGTAGGGGGCTCCTACAATGAGCAGTTCTTC,CASSVGGSYNEQFF
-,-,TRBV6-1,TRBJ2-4,TGTGCCAGCAGTGAATACATAAACCAGGGAGCCAAAAACATTCAGTACTTC,CASSEYINQGAKNIQYF
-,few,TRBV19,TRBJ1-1,TGTGCCAGTGGGTGGGACACTGAAGCTTTCTTT,CASGWDTEAFF
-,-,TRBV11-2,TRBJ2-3,TGTGCCAGCAGCTCCGGGGTTTATTCAGATACGCAGTATTTT,CASSSGVYSDTQYF
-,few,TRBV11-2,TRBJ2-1,TGTGCCAGCAGCTTAGGACTTACCACTGAGCAGTTCTTC,CASSLGLTTEQFF
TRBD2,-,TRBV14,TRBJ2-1,TGTGCCAGCAGCTCAAAGGGACTTCGGGGGGATGAGCAGTTCTTC,CASSSKGLRGDEQFF
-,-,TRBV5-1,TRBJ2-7,TGCGCCAGCACCAACTCCGGAGGGGGGCTCGAGCAGTACTTC,CASTNSGGGLEQYF
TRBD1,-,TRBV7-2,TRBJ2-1,TGTGCCAGCAGCTTCGGGACAGGGTGGAATGAGCAGTTCTTC,CASSFGTGWNEQFF
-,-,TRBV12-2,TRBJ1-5,TGTGCAAGTCGCCCCCCTCGGCAGTGCCCGGACCGGCAGCCCCAGCATTTT,CASRPPRQCPDRQPQHF
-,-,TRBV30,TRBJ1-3,TGTGCCTGGAGTGATGGGGCGAGAAACACCATATATTTT,CAWSDGARNTIYF